The 14 T cell receptor delta chains presented below share a single source sample, sequenced in a study of gammadelta T cells in human blood. TCRdb re-processed the RT-PCR reads using CATT. The repertoire includes approximately 280 delta-chain clones, around 5% of them detected once, and about nine tenths sits in the top ten. The sample comprised Vgamma9Vdelta2 gamma-delta T cells from cord blood. These receptors were taken from a newborn.

On this clone itself: The mismatch at residue 6 between this DNA's translation and the TCRdb protein of a much larger clone likely reflects a read error; the protein shown is translated from the DNA. The V call is TRDV2, the J call TRDJ3; 8 bases align to TRDD3. The CDR3 sequence is 18 residues long. Trimming removed 0 bases from V and 2 bases from J; junction bases left unmatched: 5. In germline, CDR1 is GEAIGNYY, CDR2 EKD. Here the CDR3 reads CACDTSVWGTWDTRQMFF. CDR3 nucleotide sequence: TGTGCCTGTGACACCAGTGTCTGGGGGACCTGGGACACCCGACAGATGTTTTTC.

This clone was found a few times. This DNA translates differently at residue 3 from the TCRdb protein, which is that of a much larger clone; a read error is likely, and the protein shown is the DNA's own translation. The chain links TRDV2 to TRDJ2, with 11 positions matching TRDD3. TCRdb lists no J gene, so it was determined here by aligning the DNA to germline. Germline CDR1 and CDR2: GEAIGNYY and EKD. The CDR3 totals 16 residues. DNA of the CDR3: TGTGCCCGTGACGTACTGGGGGATACTTTGACAGCACAACTCTTCTTT. Amino acid sequence: CARDVLGDTLTAQLFF.

This clone was seen a handful of times. The mismatch at residue 5 between this DNA's translation and the TCRdb protein of a much larger clone likely reflects a read error; the protein shown is translated from the DNA. The chain combines TRDV2 with TRDJ3; 11 bases are a match to TRDD3. V shed 3 bases and J 2 bases; nucleotides not matched to a gene: 5. Germline V gene sequence: CDR1 GEAIGNYY, CDR2 EKD. The CDR3 sequence is 18 residues long. CDR3 region: CACDSVLGDTWDTRQMFF. The CDR3 region has the DNA TGTGCCTGTGACTCCGTACTGGGGGATACCTGGGACACCCGACAGATGTTTTTC.

This sequence joins TRDV2 and TRDJ2; 11 bases are shared with TRDD3. This CDR3 has 17 residues. The germline gives CDR1 GEAIGNYY, CDR2 EKD. The ends lost 0 bases at V and 0 bases at J; junction bases unmatched: 2. CDR3 sequence: CACDTVLGDTLTAQLFF. CDR3 DNA sequence: TGTGCCTGTGACACCGTACTGGGGGATACTTTGACAGCACAACTCTTCTTT.

A remark on this clone: The protein in TCRdb stems from a much larger clone and differs at residue 12 from this DNA's translation, likely a read error; here the protein is translated from the DNA. The chain is built from TRDV2 and TRDJ2, with 10 positions matching TRDD3. The CDR3 is 17 residues long. Germline CDR1 GEAIGNYY, CDR2 EKD. The CDR3 reads CACDRVWGITLKAQLFF. In DNA form, the CDR3 reads TGTGCCTGTGACAGGGTCTGGGGGATAACTTTGAAAGCACAACTCTTCTTT.

This clone turned up a few times. A far larger clone is off by one base, so a read error is likely. Other DNA sequences in this specimen translate into the identical CDR3. V usage is TRDV2 and J usage is TRDJ3, with TRDD3 matching 8 bases. CDR1 is GEAIGNYY, CDR2 EKD, per germline. The CDR3 covers 18 residues. CDR3 in amino acids: CACDVLGVSSWDTRQMFF. CDR3 in DNA: TGTGCCTGTGACGTACTGGGGGTTAGCTCCTGGGACACACGACAGATGTTTTTC.

On this clone itself: A far larger clone is only one base removed, so a read error is likely. The same CDR3 arises from other DNA sequences in this sample as well. The chain recombines TRDV2 with TRDJ3; D possibly corresponds to TRDD3 (5 bases). The length of the CDR3 is 16 residues. Deletions cut 3 bases from V and 0 bases from J, with 8 bases between. CDR1 GEAIGNYY and CDR2 EKD come from the germline V gene. The CDR3 here is CACDWGSSWDTRQMFF. The CDR3 coding sequence is TGTGCCTGTGACTGGGGAAGCTCCTGGGACACCCGACAGATGTTTTTC.

Regarding this clone: The mismatch at residue 5 between this DNA's translation and the TCRdb protein of a much larger clone likely reflects a read error; the protein shown is translated from the DNA. The V and J genes are TRDV2 and TRDJ1; D gene ambiguous. Germline values: CDR1 GEAIGNYY, CDR2 EKD. This CDR3 comprises 12 residues. V was shortened by 5 bases and J by 0 bases, with 6 bases between the two germline ends. This CDR3 reads CACGEYTDKLIF. CDR3 DNA sequence: TGTGCCTGTGGGGAATACACCGATAAACTCATCTTT.

Comments on this clone: This likely came from a read error, as a far larger clone is one base away. The same CDR3 is also encoded by other DNA sequences in this sample. This chain joins TRDV2 and TRDJ3; TRDD3 agrees at 8 bases. CDR1 and CDR2 (germline): GEAIGNYY, EKD. J was trimmed by 0 bases and V by 7 bases; bases with no gene match: 10. The CDR3 loop spans 18 amino acids. Here the CDR3 DNA reads TGTGCCTGCGACGTACTGGGGGTTAGCTCCTGGGACACCCGACAGATGTTTTTC. Amino acid sequence: CACDVLGVSSWDTRQMFF.

This clone was seen a handful of times. TCRdb's entry gives the protein of a much larger clone, which mismatches this DNA's translation at residue 11, likely from a read error; the protein reported here is translated from the DNA. The chain uses TRDV2 and TRDJ3, with 8 bases identical to TRDD3. The CDR3 loop spans 18 amino acids. From germline, CDR1 is GEAIGNYY and CDR2 EKD. The CDR3 DNA reads TGTGCCTGTGACGTACTGGGGGTTAGCTCCCGGGACACCCGACAGATGTTTTTC. It specifies CACDVLGVSSRDTRQMFF.

Comment on this clone: The protein that TCRdb holds for this DNA derives from a much larger clone and differs from the translated DNA at residue 10, which likely indicates a read error; the protein shown here is translated from the DNA. The chain uses TRDV2 and TRDJ3; 11 bases are shared with TRDD3. The CDR3 spans 18 residues. V gave up 1 base and J gave up 3 bases; unmatched junction bases: 4. CDR1 GEAIGNYY and CDR2 EKD come from the germline V gene. The CDR3 sequence: CACDTWGIRVWDTRQMFF. The DNA for the CDR3 is TGTGCCTGTGACACATGGGGGATACGGGTCTGGGACACCCGACAGATGTTTTTC.

This clone was picked up a small number of times. TCRdb has a much larger clone's protein, which differs at residue 3 from the translation of this DNA, likely because of a read error; what is shown is the protein translated from the DNA. This chain joins TRDV2 and TRDJ3, with 8 nucleotides matching TRDD3. This CDR3 has 18 residues. The germline CDR1 and CDR2 sequences are GEAIGNYY and EKD. In DNA, the CDR3 is TGTGCCGGTGACACCGGTGTCTGGGGGACCTGGGACACCCGACAGATGTTTTTC. This codes for CAGDTGVWGTWDTRQMFF.

Worth noting for this clone: TCRdb's entry gives the protein of a much larger clone, which mismatches this DNA's translation at residue 3, likely from a read error; the protein reported here is translated from the DNA. This chain links TRDV2 with TRDJ2, with 10 bases matching TRDD3. From germline, CDR1 is GEAIGNYY and CDR2 EKD. The CDR3 has 17 amino acids. The DNA for the CDR3 is TGTGCCTATGACAGGGTCTGGGGGATAACTTTGACAGCACAACTCTTCTTT. Residues: CAYDRVWGITLTAQLFF.

Turning to this clone: A read error likely explains why the TCRdb protein, taken from a much larger clone, differs from this DNA's translation at residue 3; the protein shown is translated from the DNA. V and J are TRDV2 and TRDJ3; 9 bases align to TRDD3. The CDR3 consists of 16 residues. The germline V gene encodes CDR1 GEAIGNYY and CDR2 EKD. DNA for the CDR3: TGTGCCCGTGACTGGGGGAGCTCCTGGGACACCCGACAGATGTTTTTC. Residues: CARDWGSSWDTRQMFF.